This T cell receptor beta chain was identified during a study of T cells in Graves' hyperthyroidism and ophthalmopathy. Study summary: Any treatment followed the collection of peripheral blood at initial diagnosis.

TCR beta CDR3 sequences were amplified from RNA transcripts. In the first-round RT-PCR of the TCR CDR3, the HTBI primer set was used. A single record per CDR3 protein comes from TCRdb applying MiXCR to the multiplex PCR reads. The sample includes hundreds of thousands of distinct CDR3 sequences, roughly 14% of them seen just once. Broader study findings: Most expanded thyroid clonotypes above 0.001 also appeared in blood.

The study left out patients who had uncontrolled infection, other autoimmune disease, pregnancy or lactation. The PBMCs studied were ones that came from around 10 ml fresh peripheral blood. This clonotype occurred a few times. Its specificity is not known. The CDR3 runs to 12 residues. Germline loops: CDR1 SGHRS, CDR2 YFSETQ. V gave up 6 bases and J gave up 12 bases; unmatched junction bases: 10. V gene TRBV5-1 combines with J gene TRBJ2-7; 9 bases line up with TRBD1. Material: blood. The clonotype comes from a man aged 18 to 30 with Graves' ophthalmopathy. CDR3 region: CASTAAGTGLYF. The CDR3 bases are TGCGCCAGCACTGCCGCGGGGACAGGGCTGTACTTC.